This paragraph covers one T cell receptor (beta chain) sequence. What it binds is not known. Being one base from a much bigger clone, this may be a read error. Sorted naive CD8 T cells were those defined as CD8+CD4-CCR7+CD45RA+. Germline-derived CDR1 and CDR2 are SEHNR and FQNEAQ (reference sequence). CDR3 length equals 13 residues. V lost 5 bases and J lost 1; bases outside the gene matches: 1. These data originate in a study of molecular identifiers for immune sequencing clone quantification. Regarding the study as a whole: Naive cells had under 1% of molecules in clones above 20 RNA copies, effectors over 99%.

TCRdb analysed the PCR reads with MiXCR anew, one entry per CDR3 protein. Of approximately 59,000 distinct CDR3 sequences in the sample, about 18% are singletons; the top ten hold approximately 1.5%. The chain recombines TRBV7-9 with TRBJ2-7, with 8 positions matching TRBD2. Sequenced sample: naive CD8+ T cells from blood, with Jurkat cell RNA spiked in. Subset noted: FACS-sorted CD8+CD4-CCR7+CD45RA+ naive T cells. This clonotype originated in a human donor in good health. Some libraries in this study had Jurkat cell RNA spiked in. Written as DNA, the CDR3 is TGTGCCAGCAGCCGGGGGGGATCCTACGAGCAGTACTTC. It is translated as CASSRGGSYEQYF.